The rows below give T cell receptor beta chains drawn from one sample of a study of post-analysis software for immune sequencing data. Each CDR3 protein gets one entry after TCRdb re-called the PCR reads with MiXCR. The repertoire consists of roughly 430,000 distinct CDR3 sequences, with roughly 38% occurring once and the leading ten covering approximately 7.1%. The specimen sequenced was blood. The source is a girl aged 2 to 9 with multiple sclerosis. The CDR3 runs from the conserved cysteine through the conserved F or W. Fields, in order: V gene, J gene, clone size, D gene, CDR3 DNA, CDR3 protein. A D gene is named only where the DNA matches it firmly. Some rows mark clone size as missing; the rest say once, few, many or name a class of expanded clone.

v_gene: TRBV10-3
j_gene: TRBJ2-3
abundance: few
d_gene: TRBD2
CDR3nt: TGTGCCATCAGTGATTCCTCTAGCGGGAGCACAGATACGCAGTATTTT
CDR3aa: CAISDSSSGSTDTQYF

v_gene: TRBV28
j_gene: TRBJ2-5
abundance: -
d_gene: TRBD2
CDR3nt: TGTGCCAGCAGCCCCGACCCTCGGCGGGGGCAGTACTTC
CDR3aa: CASSPDPRRGQYF

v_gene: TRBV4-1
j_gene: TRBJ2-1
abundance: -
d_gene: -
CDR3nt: TGCGCCAGCAGCCAACCAGGGTACGAGACCCAGTTCTTC
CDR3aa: CASSQPGYETQFF

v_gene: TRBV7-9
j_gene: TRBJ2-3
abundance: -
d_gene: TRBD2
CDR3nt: TGTGCCAGCAGCTCCCTAGCCCCCCGGACTAGCGGCACAGATACGCAGTATTTT
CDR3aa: CASSSLAPRTSGTDTQYF

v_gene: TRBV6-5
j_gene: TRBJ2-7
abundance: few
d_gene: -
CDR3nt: TGTGCCAGCAGTTACTCAAGGCCATCCTTTTCGCGATCCTACGAGCAGTACTTC
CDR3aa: CASSYSRPSFSRSYEQYF

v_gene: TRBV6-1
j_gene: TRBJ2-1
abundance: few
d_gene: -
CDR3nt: TGTGCCAGCAGTGGGACGGTAAACTCCTACAATGAGCAGTTCTTC
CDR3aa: CASSGTVNSYNEQFF

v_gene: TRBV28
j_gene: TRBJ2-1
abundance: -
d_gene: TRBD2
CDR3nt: TGTGCCAGCAGTTTATCGGGACTAGCCTATGAGCAGTTCTTC
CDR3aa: CASSLSGLAYEQFF

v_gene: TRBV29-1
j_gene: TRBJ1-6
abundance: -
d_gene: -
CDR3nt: TGCAGCGTTCAGGAGGCTGGGAATTCACCCCTCCACTTT
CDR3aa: CSVQEAGNSPLHF

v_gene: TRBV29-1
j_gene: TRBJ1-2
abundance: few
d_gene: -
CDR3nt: TGCAGCGTTGAAGATTCGGTCGGAACTAACTATGGCTACACCTTC
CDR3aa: CSVEDSVGTNYGYTF

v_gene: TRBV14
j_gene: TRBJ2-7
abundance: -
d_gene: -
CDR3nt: TGTGCCAGCAGCCAGCAGACAAGGAGCTCCTACGAGCAGTACTTC
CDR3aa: CASSQQTRSSYEQYF

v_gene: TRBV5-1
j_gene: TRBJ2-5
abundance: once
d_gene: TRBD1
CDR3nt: TGCGCCAGCAGCTCGGGACAGGGGGCGCTGGAGACCCAGTACTTC
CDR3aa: CASSSGQGALETQYF

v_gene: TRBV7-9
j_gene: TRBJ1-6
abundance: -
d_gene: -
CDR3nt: TGTGCCAGCAGCTTAGTATGGGACCAAAGAGAGTCACCCCTCCACTTT
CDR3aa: CASSLVWDQRESPLHF

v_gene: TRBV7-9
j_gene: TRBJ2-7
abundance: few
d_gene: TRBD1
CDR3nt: TGTGCCAGCAGCTTAGGTAATAGGGGGCTCTACGAGCAGTACTTC
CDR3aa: CASSLGNRGLYEQYF

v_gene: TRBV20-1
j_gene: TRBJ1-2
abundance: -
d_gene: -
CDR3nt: TGCAGTGCTTCCCCAAACTATGGCTACACCTTC
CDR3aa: CSASPNYGYTF

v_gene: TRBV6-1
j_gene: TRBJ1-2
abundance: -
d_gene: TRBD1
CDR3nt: TGTGCCAGCAGGACGGGGACAGGGTCTTCTTTTCGAGGCTACACCTTC
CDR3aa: CASRTGTGSSFRGYTF

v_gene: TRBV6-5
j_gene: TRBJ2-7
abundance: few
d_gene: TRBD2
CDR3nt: TGTGCCAGCAGTTGGCGGGAGTACTCCTACGAGCAGTACTTC
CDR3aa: CASSWREYSYEQYF

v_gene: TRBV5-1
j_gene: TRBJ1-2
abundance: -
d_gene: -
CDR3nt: TGCGCCAGCAGCTTGTTTGCAGGGGCCCCTAACTATGGCTACACCTTC
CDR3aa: CASSLFAGAPNYGYTF

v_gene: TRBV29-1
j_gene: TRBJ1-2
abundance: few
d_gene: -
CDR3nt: TGCTGCGTTGCCACGACCGGGTATGGCTACACCTTC
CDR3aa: CCVATTGYGYTF